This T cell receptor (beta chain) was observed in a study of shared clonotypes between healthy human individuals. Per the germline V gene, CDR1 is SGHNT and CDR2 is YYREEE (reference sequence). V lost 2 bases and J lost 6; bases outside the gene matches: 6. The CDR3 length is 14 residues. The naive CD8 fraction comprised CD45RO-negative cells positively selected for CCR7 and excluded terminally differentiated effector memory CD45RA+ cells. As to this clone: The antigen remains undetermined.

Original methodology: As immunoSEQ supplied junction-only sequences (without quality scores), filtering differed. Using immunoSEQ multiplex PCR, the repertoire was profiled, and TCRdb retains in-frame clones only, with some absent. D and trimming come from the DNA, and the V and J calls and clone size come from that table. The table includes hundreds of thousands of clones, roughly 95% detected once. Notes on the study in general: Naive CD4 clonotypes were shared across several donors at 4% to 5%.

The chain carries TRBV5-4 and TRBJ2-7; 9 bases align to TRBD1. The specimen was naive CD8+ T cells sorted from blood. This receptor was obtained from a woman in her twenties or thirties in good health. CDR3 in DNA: TGTGCCAGCAGCTTCGGGGACAGGGCGGGCGAGCAGTACTTC. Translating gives CASSFGDRAGEQYF.